This T cell receptor beta chain emerged from a study of T cell clonotyping in hematopoietic cell transplantation (dated by TCRdb to the early 2020s). Notes on the research overall: Recipient samples taken before transplant were obtained following cytoreduction. A total of 130 or so blood samples were gathered in the study from over 30 consecutive transplant recipients along with their related donors. Patients were recruited between 2015 and early 2017 and followed until late 2020 or death.

TCR beta CDR3 regions were amplified from genomic DNA with the immunoSEQ assay, a bias-controlled multiplex PCR using V- and J-specific primers. A second PCR step added a proprietary barcode and Illumina adapter sequences to the CDR3 amplicons. CDR3 libraries were sequenced on an Illumina MiSeq instrument. Per the original workflow: Export and quality control were performed with immunoSEQ Analyzer 3.0, and downstream analyses were performed with R Bioconductor and Immunarch. Only productive rearrangements in the normalized downsampled data set were used to calculate repertoire metrics. In the normalized cohort, a clonotype counted as pathologically expanded if the clonotype was larger than 5 templates. Repertoire diversity was measured with the Inverse Simpson Index. The non-normalized data set was used for CMV-specificity analyses so that all clonotypes could be captured. The clones in this table, taken by TCRdb from immuneACCESS, are in-frame only. Not every clone is retained; where verified, under half of the shortfall comes from an unresolved V gene, and the cause of the rest is unknown. V, J and clone size are those of that table, while D and trimming were read from the DNA. The table for this sample lists around 15,000 clones; around 93% of them were counted only once. Together, the top ten hold about 1.7% of the sample.

In the case of this clone: No cognate antigen has been identified for it. The input lacks base qualities; no much larger clone sits a single base away.

Study-wide findings and limitations: Recipient TCR diversity fell after transplant, with pathologically expanded clonotypes rising progressively from day 30 to day 180. Only a small fraction of recipient repertoires overlapped donor repertoires, with over 95% appearing de novo at the given depth. Inverse Simpson Index values from donors and from recipients before transplant predicted broader TCR repertoire diversity after transplant. The sample size was limited, and CD4 and CD8 repertoire contributions could not be separated because cells were not sorted.

Sequences GTSNPN (CDR1) and SVGIG (CDR2) are obtained from the germline V gene (reference sequence). The germline ends are 8 bases apart after V is trimmed by 0 bases and J by 6 bases. The CDR3 covers 13 residues, taking in both the cysteine and the phenylalanine. CDR3 DNA only is kept here, 39 bases in frame from base 1. The time point label, read with the paper, signifies: recipient sample about 28 days before transplant, after cytoreduction. Recipient blood was collected about 28 days before transplant and at days 30, 100 and 180 after transplant. Nuclei Lysis Solution was used to extract genomic DNA from fresh or cryopreserved unfractionated peripheral blood mononuclear cells.

Sequenced material: peripheral blood mononuclear cells, taken before stem cell transplant. This sequence originates from a man aged 18 to 30 with biphenotypic leukemia. Some clones in this sample may be carry-over from other donors' samples. This chain is built from TRBV30 and TRBJ1-4, with the D gene call left open. CDR3 loop: CAWSVPPDEKLFF. The nucleotide sequence is TGTGCCTGGAGTGTACCCCCGGATGAAAAACTGTTTTTT.